The 8 T cell receptor beta chains below all came from one sample that was sequenced in a study of graft-versus-host responses after intestinal transplantation. The repertoire was sequenced with immunoSEQ multiplex PCR; TCRdb's copy has only in-frame clones and lacks some. The sample carries about 110,000 clones, roughly 86% recorded once. No antigen has been identified for these receptors. Sample: unstimulated CD4+ T cells sorted from spleen or lymph node cells, taken before transplant. Every receptor here comes from a human donor who was the organ donor for an intestinal transplant.

The CDR3 loop reads CASSQGRNSYEQYF. CDR3 coding DNA: TGTGCCAGCAGCCAGGGACGGAACTCCTACGAGCAGTACTTC. V usage is TRBV6-5 and J usage is TRBJ2-7; D is possibly TRBD1 or TRBD2 (5 bases each). Looked up from germline, CDR1 is MNHEY and CDR2 is SVGAGI. V was trimmed by 6 bases and J by 0 bases, leaving 12 bases between them. The CDR3 runs to 14 residues.

CDR3 protein: CASSEAGRLGLAGTWTKNIQYF. In DNA form, the CDR3 reads TGTGCCAGCAGTGAAGCCGGGCGGTTAGGACTAGCGGGGACGTGGACCAAAAACATTCAGTACTTC. The J gene is TRBJ2-4, the V gene TRBV6-1, with 12 positions matching TRBD2. Germline lookup yields CDR1 MNHNS and CDR2 SASEGT. There are 22 residues in the CDR3. V lost 0 bases to trimming and J lost 2 bases; unmatched junction nucleotides: 17.

This clone was detected once. The chain links TRBV5-6 to TRBJ1-5; D might be TRBD1 (5 bases). The CDR3 runs 15 residues. From germline, CDR1 is SGHDT and CDR2 YYEEEE. V was clipped by 1 base and J by 7 bases, with 15 bases between them. CDR3 nucleotide sequence: TGTGCCAGCAGCTTGATGCTCGCCCGGGACCAGCCCCAGCATTTT. Encoded protein: CASSLMLARDQPQHF.

The rearrangement uses TRBV5-1 and TRBJ1-2; no firm D call. The V end was cut by 5 bases, the J end by 6 bases, with 8 bases between. Germline V gene sequence: CDR1 SGHRS, CDR2 YFSETQ. CDR3 length: 11 amino acids. The CDR3 spells CASSWQDGYTF. Written as DNA, the CDR3 is TGCGCCAGCAGTTGGCAGGATGGCTACACCTTC.

The V call is TRBV6-1, the J call TRBJ2-6, with TRBD2 as a possible D gene (6 bases). This CDR3 is 14 amino acids long. In germline, CDR1 is MNHNS, CDR2 SASEGT. V shed 7 bases and J shed 0 bases, with 7 bases lying between them. The DNA of the CDR3 is TGTGCCAGCACTAGCGTCTCTGGGGCCAACGTCCTGACTTTC. Encoded protein: CASTSVSGANVLTF.

This clone has just a few counts. The V call is TRBV6-1, the J call TRBJ1-5, with no clear D. Trimming pared 4 bases from V and 6 bases from J, leaving 10 bases between. This CDR3 comprises 13 residues. Germline V lookup: CDR1 MNHNS, CDR2 SASEGT. CDR3: CASSGQPGQPQHF. As DNA, the CDR3 is TGTGCCAGCAGTGGCCAGCCCGGTCAGCCCCAGCATTTT.

The chain is built from TRBV13 and TRBJ2-1; TRBD2 agrees at 10 bases. V was pared by 5 bases and J by 6 bases, with 10 bases of the junction left unmatched. CDR1 PRHDT and CDR2 FYEKMQ come from the germline V gene (reference sequence). There are 16 residues in the CDR3. CDR3 bases: TGTGCCAGCAGCGATCTAAGCGGGAGGGTGTTCAATGAGCAGTTCTTC. Its translation is CASSDLSGRVFNEQFF. The full variable domain, rest sourced from reference TRBV13 and TRBJ2-1, is AAGVIQSPRHLIKEKRETATLKCYPIPRHDTVYWYQQGPGQDPQFLISFYEKMQSDKGSIPDRFSAQQFSDYHSELNMSSLELGDSALYFCASSDLSGRVFNEQFFGPGTRLTVL.

The CDR3 region has the DNA TGTGCCAGCTCCCCGCACTCTGGAAACACCATATATTTT. Translated: CASSPHSGNTIYF. The chain recombines TRBV9 with TRBJ1-3; D not resolved. The V gene lost 7 bases and the J gene lost 0 bases, with 8 bases spanning the gap. Germline V lookup: CDR1 SGDLS, CDR2 YYNGEE. This CDR3 comprises 13 residues.